The rows below give T cell receptor beta chains drawn from one sample of a study of cytomegalovirus exposure and HLA in healthy donors. Repertoires were generated with immunoSEQ multiplex PCR, while TCRdb's copy carries only in-frame clones and drops some. Altogether some 190,000 clones are present, 65% to 80% being singletons, with the ten largest covering 2% to 2.5%. The sequencing input was PBMCs. These receptors originate from a young woman in good health and CMV-seropositive. The CDR3 runs from the conserved cysteine through the conserved F or W. Each record gives: clone size, D gene, V gene, J gene, CDR3 DNA, CDR3 protein. D genes are given only for firm matches. The size entry is marked missing in some rows and otherwise reads once, few, many or a size class.

once	.	TRBV19	TRBJ1-5	TGTGCCAGTAGTATCGCGGGCGGGAGGAGTAGCAATCAGCCCCAGCATTTT	CASSIAGGRSSNQPQHF
.	TRBD1	TRBV7-6	TRBJ1-4	TGTGCCAGCAGCAGGGGACAGGGAAATGAAAAACTGTTTTTT	CASSRGQGNEKLFF
.	.	TRBV2	TRBJ2-2	TGTGCCAGTGGCCCGTACACCGGGGAGCTGTTTTTT	CASGPYTGELFF
.	TRBD1	TRBV19	TRBJ2-7	TGTGCCAGCGCCGGGACAGTACACTACGAGCAGTACTTC	CASAGTVHYEQYF
.	.	TRBV4-2	TRBJ2-3	TGTGCCAGCAGCCAACTCGGGGACAACACAGATACGCAGTATTTT	CASSQLGDNTDTQYF
.	TRBD1	TRBV11-3	TRBJ2-5	TGTGCCAGCAGCCCGGGACAGAAAAAGACCCAGTACTTC	CASSPGQKKTQYF
.	.	TRBV4-3	TRBJ1-3	TGCGCCAGCAGCCGGCAAAGAGGGGGTTCGCGTAGCTCTGGAAACACCATATATTTT	CASSRQRGGSRSSGNTIYF
.	TRBD2	TRBV27	TRBJ2-5	TGTGCCAGCAGGGACCTGGACGGGGGGATGGACGGGCAGTACTTC	CASRDLDGGMDGQYF
.	.	TRBV27	TRBJ2-1	TGTGCCAGCAGTTTAGGACAGCCGTCCTACAATGAGCAGTTCTTC	CASSLGQPSYNEQFF
.	.	TRBV7-9	TRBJ1-5	TGTGCCAGCAGCGCTAGTGGAAGCAATCAGCCCCAGCATTTT	CASSASGSNQPQHF
once	.	TRBV4-1	TRBJ2-2	TGCGCCAGCAGCCAAGATATTGGCCCGAGAGGTCGGGGGGAGCTGTTTTTT	CASSQDIGPRGRGELFF
.	TRBD1	TRBV7-9	TRBJ2-1	TGTGCCAGCAGCCCAACCGGGACAGGGGGAGGCTATGAGCAGTTCTTC	CASSPTGTGGGYEQFF
few	TRBD2	TRBV10-3	TRBJ2-2	TGTGCCATCAGGGGAGCTACAGCGGGGGGGCCCGGGGAGCTGTTTTTT	CAIRGATAGGPGELFF
.	TRBD1	TRBV28	TRBJ2-7	TGTGCCAGCAGTTCCACCACCGACAGGGCCTACGAGCAGTACTTC	CASSSTTDRAYEQYF
few	.	TRBV5-6	TRBJ2-3	TGTGCCAGCAGCTGGGCGACAGGGACTCGCACAGATACGCAGTATTTT	CASSWATGTRTDTQYF
.	.	TRBV2	TRBJ2-7	TGTGCCAGCAGTGAAGGCGGCCGCTACGAGCAGTACTTC	CASSEGGRYEQYF
few	.	TRBV6-1	TRBJ1-1	TGTGCCAGCAGTGAACCCTCCTGGAACACTGAAGCTTTCTTT	CASSEPSWNTEAFF
.	TRBD1	TRBV4-3	TRBJ2-2	TGCGCCAGCAGCCCCTCCCTACAGGGGCCGGTGGGAAACACCGGGGAGCTGTTTTTT	CASSPSLQGPVGNTGELFF
.	.	TRBV7-2	TRBJ2-7	TGTGCCAGCAGGCCTGCGCGGGACAGCCCCTCCTACGAGCAGTACTTC	CASRPARDSPSYEQYF
.	.	TRBV7-8	TRBJ2-2	TGTGCCAGCAGCTTAGGTACAGGGCCGTACACCGGGGAGCTGTTTTTT	CASSLGTGPYTGELFF
.	TRBD2	TRBV7-2	TRBJ2-1	TGTGCCAGCAGCGGGGGGGGGTATAAGCAGTTCTTC	CASSGGGYKQFF
.	TRBD1	TRBV9	TRBJ2-1	TGTGCCAGCAGCCTAGGACAGGTGCAGTTCTTC	CASSLGQVQFF
few	.	TRBV7-9	TRBJ1-4	TGTGCCAGCAGGTTAGGGGCAGGGTTCGCAACTAATGAAAAACTGTTTTTT	CASRLGAGFATNEKLFF
.	TRBD2	TRBV4-2	TRBJ2-1	TGTGCCAGCAGCCAAGGGGGACTAGCCCTCTCCTACAATGAGCAGTTCTTC	CASSQGGLALSYNEQFF
.	TRBD2	TRBV4-2	TRBJ2-3	TGTGCCAGCAGCCAAGATTGGCGGGGGGTAGATACGCAGTATTTT	CASSQDWRGVDTQYF
.	.	TRBV6-6	TRBJ2-2	TGTGCCAGCAGCAATGTAGGGGTCACCGGGGAGCTGTTTTTT	CASSNVGVTGELFF
.	.	TRBV10-3	TRBJ2-5	TGTGCCATCAGCGACCAGCTCCCAGGGGAAGGAGAGACCCAGTACTTC	CAISDQLPGEGETQYF
.	TRBD1	TRBV11-3	TRBJ2-7	TGTGCCAGCAGCCCAGGACAGGGGTACGAGCAGTACTTC	CASSPGQGYEQYF
.	.	TRBV30	TRBJ2-2	TGTGCCTGGGGGGCCAGACCCGACACCGGGGAGCTGTTTTTT	CAWGARPDTGELFF
.	.	TRBV2	TRBJ2-7	TGTGCCAGCAGGGTGGACAGCGGGACATCTTACGAGCAGTACTTC	CASRVDSGTSYEQYF
.	TRBD2	TRBV9	TRBJ2-1	TGTGCCAGCAGCGTAGTGGGCGGGGGGCTCTACAATGAGCAGTTCTTC	CASSVVGGGLYNEQFF
.	TRBD1	TRBV30	TRBJ2-2	TGTGCCTGGGACTCCGGGACAGGGTGGACCGGGGAGCTGTTTTTT	CAWDSGTGWTGELFF
.	TRBD2	TRBV9	TRBJ2-7	TGTGCCAGCAGCGCTAGCGGGGGACCCTACGAGCAGTACTTC	CASSASGGPYEQYF
.	TRBD2	TRBV11-2	TRBJ2-3	TGTGCCAGCAGATTTACCGCGGGGGTGTTCACAGATACGCAGTATTTT	CASRFTAGVFTDTQYF
.	TRBD2	TRBV28	TRBJ2-1	TGTGCCAGCAGTTTATTTGCGGGGGAAGCCTACAATGAGCAGTTCTTC	CASSLFAGEAYNEQFF
few	.	TRBV4-3	TRBJ2-7	TGCGCCAGCAGCCAAGATTCGGCAGGGGATGGCGAGCAGTACTTC	CASSQDSAGDGEQYF
.	.	TRBV7-2	TRBJ2-1	TGTGCCAGCGGGCGGGGAGGTGGGGATGAGCAGTTCTTC	CASGRGGGDEQFF
.	.	TRBV11-2	TRBJ2-4	TGTGCCAGCAGCTTTCAGAGGTATCAGGGAGCCAAAAACATTCAGTACTTC	CASSFQRYQGAKNIQYF
.	.	TRBV9	TRBJ2-3	TGTGCCAGCAGCGAGGGGTATACGCAGTATTTT	CASSEGYTQYF
.	.	TRBV6-5	TRBJ2-1	TGTGCCAGCAGTTACGGGCACGGCTCCTACAATGAACAGTTCTTC	CASSYGHGSYNEQFF
.	.	TRBV9	TRBJ2-7	TGTGCCAGCAGCTCCCCGGGAAATCCCTACGAGCAGTACTTC	CASSSPGNPYEQYF
.	.	TRBV5-1	TRBJ2-3	TGCGCCAGCAGGCGGTCTAGCACAGATACGCAGTATTTT	CASRRSSTDTQYF
.	.	TRBV30	TRBJ2-7	TGTGCCTGGAGCCAGGGACTCTACGAGCAGTACTTC	CAWSQGLYEQYF
.	.	TRBV27	TRBJ2-6	TGTGCCAGCAGTCCTTGGGGGCTTTCTGGGGCCAACGTCCTGACTTTC	CASSPWGLSGANVLTF